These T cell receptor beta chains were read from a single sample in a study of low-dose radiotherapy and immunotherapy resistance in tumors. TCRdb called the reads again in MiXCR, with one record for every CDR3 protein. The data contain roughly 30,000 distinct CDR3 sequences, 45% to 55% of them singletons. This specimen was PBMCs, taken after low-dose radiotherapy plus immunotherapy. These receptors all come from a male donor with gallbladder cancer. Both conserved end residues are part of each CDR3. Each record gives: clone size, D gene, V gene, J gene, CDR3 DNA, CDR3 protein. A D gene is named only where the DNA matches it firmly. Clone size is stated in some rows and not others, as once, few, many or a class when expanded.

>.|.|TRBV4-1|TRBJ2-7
TGCGCCAGCAGCCAACTCCCGAGCAATTACGAGCAGTACTTC
CASSQLPSNYEQYF
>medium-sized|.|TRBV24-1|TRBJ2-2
TGTGCCACCGGACAAATAACCGGGGAGCTGTTTTTT
CATGQITGELFF
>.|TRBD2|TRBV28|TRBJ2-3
TGTGCCAGCGTCACCGGGAGCGGGAGAGCAGATACGCAGTATTTT
CASVTGSGRADTQYF
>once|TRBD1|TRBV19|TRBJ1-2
TGTGCCAGTACCGGACAGGGAACCTATGGCTACACCTTC
CASTGQGTYGYTF
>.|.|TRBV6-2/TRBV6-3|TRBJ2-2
TGTGCCAGCAGTTGGACAGTAACCGGGGAGCTGTTTTTT
CASSWTVTGELFF
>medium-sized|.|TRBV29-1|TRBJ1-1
TGCACCGCCAGGTCGGGGGGCACTGAAGCTTTCTTT
CTARSGGTEAFF
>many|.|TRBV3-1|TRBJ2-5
TGTGCCAGCAGCCAAGATGTCCTAACCCAGTACTTC
CASSQDVLTQYF
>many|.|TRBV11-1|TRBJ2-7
TGTGCCAGCAGCTGGGGGGACGGCTCCTACGAGCAGTACTTC
CASSWGDGSYEQYF
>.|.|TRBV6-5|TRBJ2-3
TGTGCCAGCAGTGACTACGATACGCAGTATTTT
CASSDYDTQYF
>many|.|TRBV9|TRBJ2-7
TGTGCCAGCAGCGGCAGCACCTACGAGCAGTACTTC
CASSGSTYEQYF